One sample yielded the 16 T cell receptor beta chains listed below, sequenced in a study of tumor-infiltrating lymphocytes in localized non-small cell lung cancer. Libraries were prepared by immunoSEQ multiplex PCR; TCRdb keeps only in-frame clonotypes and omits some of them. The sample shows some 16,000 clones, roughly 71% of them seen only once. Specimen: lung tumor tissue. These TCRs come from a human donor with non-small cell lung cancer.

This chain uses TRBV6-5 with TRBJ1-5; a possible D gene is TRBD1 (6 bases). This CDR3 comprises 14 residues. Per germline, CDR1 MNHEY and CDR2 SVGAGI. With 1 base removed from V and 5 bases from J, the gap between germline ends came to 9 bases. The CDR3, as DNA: TGTGCCAGCAGTTACTTACAGGGTGATCAGCCCCAGCATTTT. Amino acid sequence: CASSYLQGDQPQHF.

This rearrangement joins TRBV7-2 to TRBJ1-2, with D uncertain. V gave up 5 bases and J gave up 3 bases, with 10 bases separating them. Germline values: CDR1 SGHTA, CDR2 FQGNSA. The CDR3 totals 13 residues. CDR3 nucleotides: TGTGCCAGCAGCCCAGATGTCGACTATGGCTACACCTTC. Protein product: CASSPDVDYGYTF.

CDR3 region: CASSQGNGYTF. The CDR3 DNA follows: TGTGCCAGCAGTCAGGGTAATGGCTACACCTTC. The chain combines TRBV6-5 with TRBJ1-2; tentative D call: TRBD1 (5 bases). Germline CDR1 MNHEY, CDR2 SVGAGI. Between the trimmed V and J ends, which lost 5 bases and 6 bases, there was a span of 7 bases. CDR3 length: 11 amino acids.

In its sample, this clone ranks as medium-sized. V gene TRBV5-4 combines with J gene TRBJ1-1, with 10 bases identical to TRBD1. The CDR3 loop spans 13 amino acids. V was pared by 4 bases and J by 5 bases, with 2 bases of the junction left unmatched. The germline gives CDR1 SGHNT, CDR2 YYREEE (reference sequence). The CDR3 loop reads CASSRDRGTEAFF. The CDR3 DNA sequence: TGTGCCAGCAGCAGGGACAGGGGTACTGAAGCTTTCTTT.

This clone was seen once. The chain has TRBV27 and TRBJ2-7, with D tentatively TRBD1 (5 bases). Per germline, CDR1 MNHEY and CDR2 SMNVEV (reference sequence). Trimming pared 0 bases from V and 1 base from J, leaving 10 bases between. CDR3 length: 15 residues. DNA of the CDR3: TGTGCCAGCAGTTTATCTTCCGGACAATCCTACGAGCAGTACTTC. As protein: CASSLSSGQSYEQYF.

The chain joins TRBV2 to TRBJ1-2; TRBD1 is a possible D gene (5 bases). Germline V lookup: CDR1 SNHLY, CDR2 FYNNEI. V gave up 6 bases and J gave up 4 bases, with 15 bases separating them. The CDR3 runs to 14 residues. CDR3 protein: CASRRDGRAYGYTF. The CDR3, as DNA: TGTGCCAGCAGGAGGGACGGAAGAGCCTATGGCTACACCTTC. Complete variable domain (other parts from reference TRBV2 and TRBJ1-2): EPEVTQTPSHQVTQMGQEVILRCVPISNHLYFYWYRQILGQKVEFLVSFYNNEISEKSEIFDDQFSVERPDGSNFTLKIRSTKLEDSAMYFCASRRDGRAYGYTFGSGTRLTVV.

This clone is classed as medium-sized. The CDR3 reads CASSPGQGARYEQYF. CDR3 bases: TGTGCCAGCAGCCCAGGACAGGGGGCGCGTTACGAGCAGTACTTC. The chain links TRBV5-4 to TRBJ2-7; 11 bases map to TRBD1. The J segment lost 4 bases and the V segment lost 4 bases, leaving 7 bases of the junction unmatched. The CDR3 loop spans 15 amino acids. CDR1 is SGHNT, CDR2 YYREEE, per germline (reference sequence).

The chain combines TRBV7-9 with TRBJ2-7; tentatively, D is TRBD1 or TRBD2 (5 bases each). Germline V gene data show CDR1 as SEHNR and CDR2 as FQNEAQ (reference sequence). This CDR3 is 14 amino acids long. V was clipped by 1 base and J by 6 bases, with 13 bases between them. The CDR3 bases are TGTGCCAGCAGCTTAGGAGGGCAGGGCGCCGAGCAGTACTTC. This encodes CASSLGGQGAEQYF. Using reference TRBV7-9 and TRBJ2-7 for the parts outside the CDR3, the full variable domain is DTGVSQNPRHKITKRGQNVTFRCDPISEHNRLYWYRQTLGQGPEFLTYFQNEAQLEKSRLLSDRFSAERPKGSFSTLEIQRTEQGDSAMYLCASSLGGQGAEQYFGPGTRLTVT.

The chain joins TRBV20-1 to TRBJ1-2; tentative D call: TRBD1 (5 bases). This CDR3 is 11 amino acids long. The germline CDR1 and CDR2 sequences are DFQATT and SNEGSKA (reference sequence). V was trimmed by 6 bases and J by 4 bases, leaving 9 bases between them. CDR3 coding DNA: TGCAGTGCCGCCGGGGCCTATGGCTACACCTTC. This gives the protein CSAAGAYGYTF.

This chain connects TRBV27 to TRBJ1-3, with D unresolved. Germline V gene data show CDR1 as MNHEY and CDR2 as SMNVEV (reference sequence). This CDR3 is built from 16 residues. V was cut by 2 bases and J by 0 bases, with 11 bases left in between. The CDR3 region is CASSLGPRLSGNTIYF. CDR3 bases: TGTGCCAGCAGTTTAGGGCCCCGACTCTCTGGAAACACCATATATTTT.

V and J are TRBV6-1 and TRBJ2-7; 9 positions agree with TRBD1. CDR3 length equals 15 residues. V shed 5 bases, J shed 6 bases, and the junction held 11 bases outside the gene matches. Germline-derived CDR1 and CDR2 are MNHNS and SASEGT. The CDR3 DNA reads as TGTGCCAGCAGTTTCATTGTGGGACAGGGACGCGAGCAGTACTTC. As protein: CASSFIVGQGREQYF.

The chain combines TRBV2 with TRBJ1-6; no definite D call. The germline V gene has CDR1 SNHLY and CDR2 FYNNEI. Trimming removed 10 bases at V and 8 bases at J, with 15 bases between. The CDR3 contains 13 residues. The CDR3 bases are TGTGCCAAAGGGCGGGGTGCGGATTCACCCCTCCACTTT. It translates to CAKGRGADSPLHF. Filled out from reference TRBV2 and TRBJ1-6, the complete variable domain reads EPEVTQTPSHQVTQMGQEVILRCVPISNHLYFYWYRQILGQKVEFLVSFYNNEISEKSEIFDDQFSVERPDGSNFTLKIRSTKLEDSAMYFCAKGRGADSPLHFGNGTRLTVT.

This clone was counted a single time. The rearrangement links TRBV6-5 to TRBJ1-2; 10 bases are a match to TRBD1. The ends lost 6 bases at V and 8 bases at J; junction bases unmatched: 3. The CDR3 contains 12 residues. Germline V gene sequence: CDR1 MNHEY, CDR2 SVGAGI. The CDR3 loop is CASSQTGGGYTF. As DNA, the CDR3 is TGTGCCAGCAGCCAGACAGGGGGCGGCTACACCTTC.

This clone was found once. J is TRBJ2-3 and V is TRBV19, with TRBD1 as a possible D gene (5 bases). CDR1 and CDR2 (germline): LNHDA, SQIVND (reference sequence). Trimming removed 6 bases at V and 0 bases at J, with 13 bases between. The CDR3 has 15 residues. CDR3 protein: CASSKGFGSTDTQYF. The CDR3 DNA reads TGTGCCAGTAGCAAGGGGTTTGGTAGCACAGATACGCAGTATTTT.

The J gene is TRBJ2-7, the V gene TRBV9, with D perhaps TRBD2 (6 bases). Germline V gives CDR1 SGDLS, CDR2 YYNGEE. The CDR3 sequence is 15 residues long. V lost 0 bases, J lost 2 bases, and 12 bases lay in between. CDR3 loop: CASSVGDSGPYEQYF. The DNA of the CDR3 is TGTGCCAGCAGCGTAGGGGATAGCGGACCCTACGAGCAGTACTTC.

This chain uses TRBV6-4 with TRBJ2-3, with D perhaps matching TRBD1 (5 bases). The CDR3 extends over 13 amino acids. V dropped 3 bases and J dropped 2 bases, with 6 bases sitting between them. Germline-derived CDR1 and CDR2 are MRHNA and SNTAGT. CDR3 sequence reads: CASSEGVTDTQYF. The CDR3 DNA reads TGTGCCAGCAGTGAAGGGGTCACAGATACGCAGTATTTT.